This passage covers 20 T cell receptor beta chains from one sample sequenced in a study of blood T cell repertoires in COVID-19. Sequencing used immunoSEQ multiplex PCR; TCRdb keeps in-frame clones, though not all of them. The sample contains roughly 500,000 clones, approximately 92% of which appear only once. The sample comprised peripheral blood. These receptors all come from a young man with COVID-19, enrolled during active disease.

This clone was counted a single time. CDR3 residues: CASSRDRGMEQYF. CDR3 bases: TGTGCCAGCAGCCGGGACAGGGGTATGGAGCAGTACTTC. The chain combines TRBV3-1 (or the pseudogene TRBV3-2) with TRBJ2-7; 10 positions agree with TRBD1. Unmatched junction bases numbered 4, after V lost 4 bases and J lost 7 bases. The CDR3 loop spans 13 amino acids. Germline V gene data show CDR1 as LGHDT and CDR2 as YNNKEL (reference sequence).

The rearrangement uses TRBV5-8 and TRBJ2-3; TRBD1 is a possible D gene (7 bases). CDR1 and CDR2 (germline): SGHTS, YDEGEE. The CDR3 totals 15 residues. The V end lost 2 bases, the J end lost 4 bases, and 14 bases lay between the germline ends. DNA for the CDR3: TGTGCCAGCAGCTTTAGGGGGCGCGGGGCAGATACGCAGTATTTT. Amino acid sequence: CASSFRGRGADTQYF.

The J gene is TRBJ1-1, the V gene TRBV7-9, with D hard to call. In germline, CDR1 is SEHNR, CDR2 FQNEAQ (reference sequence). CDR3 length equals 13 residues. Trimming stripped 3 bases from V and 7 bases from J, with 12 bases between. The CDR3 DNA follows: TGTGCCAGCAGCTTGATGGTAGGAGGTGAAGCTTTCTTT. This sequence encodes CASSLMVGGEAFF.

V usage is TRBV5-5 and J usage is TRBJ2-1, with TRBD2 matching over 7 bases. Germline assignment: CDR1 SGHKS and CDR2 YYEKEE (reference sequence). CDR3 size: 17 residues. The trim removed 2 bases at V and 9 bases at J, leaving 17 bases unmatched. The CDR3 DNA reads TGTGCCAGCAGCTTACCCCGGGGGAGGGAACGGGAGAGTGAGCAGTTCTTC. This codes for CASSLPRGRERESEQFF.

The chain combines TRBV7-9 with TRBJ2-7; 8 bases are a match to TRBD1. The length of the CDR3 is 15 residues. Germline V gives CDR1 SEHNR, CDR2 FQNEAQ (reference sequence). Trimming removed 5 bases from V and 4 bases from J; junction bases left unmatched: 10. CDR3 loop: CASSPPRTGQYEQYF. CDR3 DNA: TGTGCCAGCAGCCCCCCCCGGACAGGGCAGTACGAGCAGTACTTC.

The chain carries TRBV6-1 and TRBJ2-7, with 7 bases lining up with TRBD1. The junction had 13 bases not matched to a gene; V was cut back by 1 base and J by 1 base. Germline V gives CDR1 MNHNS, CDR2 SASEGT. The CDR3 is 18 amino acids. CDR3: CASSEEGRRGLLSYEQYF. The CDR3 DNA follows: TGTGCCAGCAGTGAAGAAGGGCGTAGGGGGCTGCTATCCTACGAGCAGTACTTC.

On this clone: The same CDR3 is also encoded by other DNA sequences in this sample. The CDR3: CASSYSTGYGYTF. Written as DNA, the CDR3 is TGTGCCAGCAGTTACTCGACAGGCTATGGCTACACCTTC. The chain combines TRBV6-5 with TRBJ1-2, with D tentatively TRBD1 (6 bases). V gave up 0 bases and J gave up 4 bases, with 6 bases separating them. The CDR3 runs 13 residues. Per germline, CDR1 MNHEY and CDR2 SVGAGI.

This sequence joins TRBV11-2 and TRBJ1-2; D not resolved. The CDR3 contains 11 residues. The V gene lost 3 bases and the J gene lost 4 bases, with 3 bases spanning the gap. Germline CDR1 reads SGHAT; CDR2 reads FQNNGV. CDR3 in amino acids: CASSFGYGYTF. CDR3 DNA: TGTGCCAGCAGCTTCGGCTATGGCTACACCTTC. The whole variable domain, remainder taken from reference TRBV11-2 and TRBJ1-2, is EAGVAQSPRYKIIEKRQSVAFWCNPISGHATLYWYQQILGQGPKLLIQFQNNGVVDDSQLPKDRFSAERLKGVDSTLKIQPAKLEDSAVYLCASSFGYGYTFGSGTRLTVV.

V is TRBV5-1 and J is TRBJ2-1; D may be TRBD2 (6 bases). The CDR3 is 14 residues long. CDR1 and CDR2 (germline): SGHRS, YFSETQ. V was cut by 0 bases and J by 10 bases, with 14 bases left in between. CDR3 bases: TGCGCCAGCAGCTTGGTTGCGGGACTTGGGGAGCAGTTCTTC. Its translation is CASSLVAGLGEQFF.

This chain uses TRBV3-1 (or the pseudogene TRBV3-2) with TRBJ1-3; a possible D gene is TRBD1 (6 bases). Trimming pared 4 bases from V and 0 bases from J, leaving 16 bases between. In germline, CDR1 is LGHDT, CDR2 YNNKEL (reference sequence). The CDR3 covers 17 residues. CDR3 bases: TGTGCCAGCAGCCCTGAGTTGGGGGCAAGCTCTGGAAACACCATATATTTT. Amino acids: CASSPELGASSGNTIYF.

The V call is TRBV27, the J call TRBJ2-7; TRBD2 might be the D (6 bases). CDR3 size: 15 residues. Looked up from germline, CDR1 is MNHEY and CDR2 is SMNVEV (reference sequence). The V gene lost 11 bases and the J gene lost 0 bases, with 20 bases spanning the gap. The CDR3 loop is CAGKNAGMSSYEQYF. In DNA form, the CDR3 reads TGTGCCGGTAAGAATGCGGGGATGAGCTCCTACGAGCAGTACTTC.

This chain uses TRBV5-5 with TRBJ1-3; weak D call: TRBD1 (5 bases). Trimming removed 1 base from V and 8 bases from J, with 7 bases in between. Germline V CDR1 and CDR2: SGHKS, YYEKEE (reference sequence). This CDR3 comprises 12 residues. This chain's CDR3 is CASSLNRHTIYF. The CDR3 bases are TGTGCCAGCAGCTTGAACAGGCACACCATATATTTT.

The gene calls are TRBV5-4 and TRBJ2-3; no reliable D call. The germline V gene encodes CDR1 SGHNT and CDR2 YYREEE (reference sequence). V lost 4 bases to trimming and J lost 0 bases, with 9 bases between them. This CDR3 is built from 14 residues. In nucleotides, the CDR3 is TGTGCCAGCAGCCAAACTTCTAGCACAGATACGCAGTATTTT. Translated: CASSQTSSTDTQYF.

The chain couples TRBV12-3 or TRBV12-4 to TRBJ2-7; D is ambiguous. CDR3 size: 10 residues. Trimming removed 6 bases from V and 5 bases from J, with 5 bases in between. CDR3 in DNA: TGTGCCAGCAGCGGTAACGAGCAGTACTTC. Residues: CASSGNEQYF.

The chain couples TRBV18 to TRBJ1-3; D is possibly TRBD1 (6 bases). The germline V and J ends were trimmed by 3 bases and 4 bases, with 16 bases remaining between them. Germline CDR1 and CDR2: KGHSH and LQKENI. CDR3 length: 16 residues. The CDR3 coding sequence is TGTGCCAGCTCACCGGCCGAGGGACACCCCGGAAACACCATATATTTT. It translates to CASSPAEGHPGNTIYF.

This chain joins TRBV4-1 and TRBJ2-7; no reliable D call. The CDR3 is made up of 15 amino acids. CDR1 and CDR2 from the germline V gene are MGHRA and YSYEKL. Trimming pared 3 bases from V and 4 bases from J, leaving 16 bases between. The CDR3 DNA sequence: TGCGCCAGCAGCCAGGCTTTTACCGGGTCGTACGAGCAGTACTTC. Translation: CASSQAFTGSYEQYF.

The CDR3 region is CASSFTGGNQTYEQYF. The CDR3 DNA reads TGCGCCAGCAGTTTTACAGGGGGCAACCAGACCTACGAGCAGTACTTC. The chain carries TRBV23-1 and TRBJ2-7; 9 nucleotides line up with TRBD1. Being an ORF, TRBV23-1 has a function that is uncertain. CDR3 size: 16 residues. V trimming: 5 bases; J trimming: 2 bases; junction bases outside the gene matches: 10.

The CDR3 reads CAITPTSGSGMGEQYF. CDR3 coding DNA: TGTGCCATCACCCCCACTAGCGGGAGTGGTATGGGCGAGCAGTACTTC. The gene calls are TRBV10-3 and TRBJ2-7, with TRBD2 matching 11 bases. The V gene's germline CDR1 is ENHRY and CDR2 SYGVKD. Losses at the gene ends were 7 bases for V and 6 bases for J; bases not matched to a gene: 14. The CDR3 is made up of 16 amino acids.

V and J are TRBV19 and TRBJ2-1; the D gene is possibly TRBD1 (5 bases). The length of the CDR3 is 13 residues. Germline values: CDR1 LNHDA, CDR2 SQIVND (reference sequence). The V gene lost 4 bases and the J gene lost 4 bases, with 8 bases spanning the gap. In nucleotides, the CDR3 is TGTGCCAGTAGTACGACAGTATACAATGAGCAGTTCTTC. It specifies CASSTTVYNEQFF.

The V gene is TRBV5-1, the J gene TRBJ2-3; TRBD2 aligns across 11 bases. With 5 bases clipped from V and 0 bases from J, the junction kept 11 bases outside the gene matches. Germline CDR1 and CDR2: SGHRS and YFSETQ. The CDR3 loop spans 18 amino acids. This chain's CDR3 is CASRRTGTSGTSTDTQYF. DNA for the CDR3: TGCGCCAGCAGGCGAACCGGGACTAGCGGCACTAGCACAGATACGCAGTATTTT.